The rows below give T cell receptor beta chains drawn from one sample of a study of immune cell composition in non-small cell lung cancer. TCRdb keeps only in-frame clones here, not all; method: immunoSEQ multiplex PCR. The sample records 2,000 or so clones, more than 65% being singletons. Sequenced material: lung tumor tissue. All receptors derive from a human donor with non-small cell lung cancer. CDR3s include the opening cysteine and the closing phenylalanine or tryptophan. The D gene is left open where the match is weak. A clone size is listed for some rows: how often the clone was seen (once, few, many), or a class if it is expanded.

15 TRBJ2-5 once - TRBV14 CASSLQSPREETQYF TGTGCCAGCAGCCTTCAGAGCCCTAGGGAGGAGACCCAGTACTTC
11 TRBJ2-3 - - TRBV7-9 CGASNTDTQYF TGTGGCGCAAGTAACACAGATACGCAGTATTTT
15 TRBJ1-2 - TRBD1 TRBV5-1 CASSPRRTGDYGYTF TGCGCCAGCAGCCCTCGTCGGACAGGGGACTATGGCTACACCTTC
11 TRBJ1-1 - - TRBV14 CASSHASGAFF TGTGCCAGCAGCCACGCCTCGGGAGCTTTCTTT
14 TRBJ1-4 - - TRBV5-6 CASSLEAGDEKLFF TGTGCCAGCAGCTTGGAGGCAGGTGATGAAAAACTGTTTTTT
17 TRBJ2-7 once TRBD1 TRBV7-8 CASSLELSGTGSYEQYF TGTGCCAGCAGCTTAGAGCTCTCCGGGACAGGGTCCTACGAGCAGTACTTC
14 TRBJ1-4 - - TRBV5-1 CASSREATNEKLFF TGCGCCAGCAGCAGGGAGGCAACTAATGAAAAACTGTTTTTT
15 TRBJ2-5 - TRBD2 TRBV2 CASSAAGGPRETQYF TGTGCCAGCAGTGCGGCGGGGGGACCTCGGGAGACCCAGTACTTC
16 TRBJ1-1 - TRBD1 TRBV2 CASSESTGDMNTEAFF TGTGCCAGCAGTGAATCAACAGGGGACATGAACACTGAAGCTTTCTTT
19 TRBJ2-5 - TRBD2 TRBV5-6 CASSLRRLASGDLRETQYF TGTGCCAGCAGCTTGCGTCGTCTTGCTAGCGGGGACCTCCGAGAGACCCAGTACTTC
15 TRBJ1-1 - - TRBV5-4 CASSLWQAGNTEAFF TGTGCCAGCAGCTTATGGCAGGCCGGGAACACTGAAGCTTTCTTT
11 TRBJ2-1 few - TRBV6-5 CASSNFQEQFF TGTGCCAGCAGTAATTTTCAGGAGCAGTTCTTC
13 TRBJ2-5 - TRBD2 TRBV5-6 CASSLTSVETQYF TGTGCCAGCAGCTTGACTAGCGTGGAGACCCAGTACTTC
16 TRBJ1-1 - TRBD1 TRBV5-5 CASSRRQGVLNTEAFF TGTGCCAGCAGCCGCAGACAGGGGGTATTGAACACTGAAGCTTTCTTT
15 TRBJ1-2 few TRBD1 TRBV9 CASSVGWDRGYGYTF TGTGCCAGCAGCGTAGGATGGGACAGGGGGTATGGCTACACCTTC
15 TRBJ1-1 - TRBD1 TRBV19 CASSADRGMNTEAFF TGTGCCAGTAGTGCCGACAGGGGGATGAACACTGAAGCTTTCTTT
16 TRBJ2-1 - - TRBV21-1 CASSKRGQASYNEQFF TGTGCCAGCAGCAAGAGAGGACAGGCCTCCTACAATGAGCAGTTCTTC
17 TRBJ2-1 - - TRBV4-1 CASSPTTGLIPHEVWFF TGCGCCAGCAGCCCTACGACAGGTCTTATTCCTCACGAAGTTTGGTTCTTC
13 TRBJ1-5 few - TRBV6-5 CASRQDSNQPQHF TGTGCCAGCAGACAGGATAGCAATCAGCCCCAGCATTTT
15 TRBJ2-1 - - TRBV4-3 CASSLSWTGENEQFF TGCGCCAGCAGCCTCTCATGGACGGGAGAAAATGAGCAGTTCTTC
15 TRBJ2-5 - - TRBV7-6 CASSLGRGQGGTQYF TGTGCCAGCAGCTTAGGTCGTGGGCAGGGTGGGACCCAGTACTTC
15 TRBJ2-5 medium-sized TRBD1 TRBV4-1 CASSQVGTAQETQYF TGCGCCAGCAGCCAAGTGGGGACAGCCCAAGAGACCCAGTACTTC
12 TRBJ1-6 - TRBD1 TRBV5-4 CASSMGQGSIHF TGTGCCAGCAGCATGGGACAGGGGTCTATCCACTTT
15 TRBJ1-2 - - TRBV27 CASSLSAQGVGGYTF TGTGCCAGCAGTTTATCGGCACAGGGAGTTGGGGGCTACACCTTC
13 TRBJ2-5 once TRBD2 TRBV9 CASSAGTIETQYF TGTGCCAGCAGCGCCGGGACTATCGAGACCCAGTACTTC
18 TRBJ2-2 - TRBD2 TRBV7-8 CASSPQNYRTRGTGELFF TGTGCCAGCAGCCCCCAGAATTATCGGACTAGGGGCACCGGGGAGCTGTTTTTT
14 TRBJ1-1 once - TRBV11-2 CASSLAGENTEAFF TGTGCCAGCAGCTTAGCAGGGGAGAACACTGAAGCTTTCTTT
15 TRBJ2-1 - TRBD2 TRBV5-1 CASSTSGSSYNEQFF TGCGCCAGCAGTACTAGCGGGAGTTCCTACAATGAGCAGTTCTTC
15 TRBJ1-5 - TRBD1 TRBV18 CASSPPNRGDQPQHF TGTGCCAGCTCACCACCGAACAGGGGGGATCAGCCCCAGCATTTT